A selection of T cell receptor beta chains follows, all from one sample in a study of CD8 T cells in ankylosing spondylitis. TCRdb called the 5' RACE reads again in MiXCR, with one record for every CDR3 protein. The sample shows about 90,000 distinct CDR3 sequences, around 30% of them seen only once. Sequencing was carried out using blood, either unsorted or a sorted T cell fraction (not recorded which). All receptors derive from a male donor with ankylosing spondylitis or in good health (not recorded which). CDR3s include the opening cysteine and the closing phenylalanine or tryptophan. A D gene is named only where the DNA matches it firmly. Some rows mark clone size as missing; the rest say once, few, many or name a class of expanded clone.

j_call: TRBJ2-7
v_call: TRBV4-2
d_call: .
clone_size: once
cdr3_nt: TGTGCCAGCAGCCAAGAGTTGCGGCTATCGGTTTCCTACGAGCAGTACTTC
cdr3_aa: CASSQELRLSVSYEQYF

j_call: TRBJ2-1
v_call: TRBV20-1
d_call: TRBD2
clone_size: .
cdr3_nt: TGCAGTGCTAGAGTGGGCGGGAGCTCCTACAATGAGCAGTTCTTC
cdr3_aa: CSARVGGSSYNEQFF

j_call: TRBJ2-7
v_call: TRBV20-1
d_call: TRBD2
clone_size: .
cdr3_nt: TGCAGTGCTAGCCAAACTAGCGGGGCGTCCTACGAGCAGTACTTC
cdr3_aa: CSASQTSGASYEQYF

j_call: TRBJ2-2
v_call: TRBV7-3
d_call: .
clone_size: few
cdr3_nt: TGTGCCAGCAGCCCCACCGGAGACACCGGGGAGCTGTTTTTT
cdr3_aa: CASSPTGDTGELFF

j_call: TRBJ1-2
v_call: TRBV27
d_call: .
clone_size: few
cdr3_nt: TGTGCCAGCAGTTCCTCGGCAGGGCCGTCTGGCTACACCTTC
cdr3_aa: CASSSSAGPSGYTF

j_call: TRBJ2-5
v_call: TRBV11-2
d_call: .
clone_size: .
cdr3_nt: TGTGCCAGCAGCCAGCTGATGGAGAGCCCTCTCAAAGAGACCCAGTACTTC
cdr3_aa: CASSQLMESPLKETQYF

j_call: TRBJ2-1
v_call: TRBV9
d_call: .
clone_size: .
cdr3_nt: TGTGCCAGCAGCGTAGTCGCAGACTACAATGAGCAGTTCTTC
cdr3_aa: CASSVVADYNEQFF

j_call: TRBJ2-1
v_call: TRBV20-1
d_call: .
clone_size: few
cdr3_nt: TGCAGTGCTAGAGATCTAGCGTTGGGCTACCCACCACACAATGAGCAGTTCTTC
cdr3_aa: CSARDLALGYPPHNEQFF

j_call: TRBJ1-5
v_call: TRBV2
d_call: TRBD1
clone_size: .
cdr3_nt: TGTGCCAGCAGTGAGGAGGGGGCTGCTCAGCCCCAGCATTTT
cdr3_aa: CASSEEGAAQPQHF

j_call: TRBJ1-1
v_call: TRBV3-1
d_call: .
clone_size: few
cdr3_nt: TGTGCCAGCAATTCCCCGGGGGCCACTGAAGCTTTCTTT
cdr3_aa: CASNSPGATEAFF

j_call: TRBJ2-1
v_call: TRBV20-1
d_call: .
clone_size: few
cdr3_nt: TGCAGTGCTAGAGATCTGTATCAGAACAATGAGCAGTTCTTC
cdr3_aa: CSARDLYQNNEQFF

j_call: TRBJ1-1
v_call: TRBV5-1
d_call: .
clone_size: .
cdr3_nt: TGCGCCAGCAGCTTCGTCCCGGACAGTGAAGCTTTCTTT
cdr3_aa: CASSFVPDSEAFF